The 24 T cell receptor beta chains in this list originate from one sample, sequenced in a study of blood T cell repertoires in COVID-19. The table came from immunoSEQ multiplex PCR; TCRdb's copy has only in-frame clones and leaves some out. The sample includes under 150,000 clones, approximately 81% of them seen just once. Sample: peripheral blood. These receptor sequences come from a woman aged 55 to 70 with active or convalescent COVID-19.

The chain carries TRBV15 and TRBJ1-1; D might be TRBD1 (5 bases). CDR1 is LNHNV and CDR2 is YYDKDF in the germline V gene (reference sequence). The CDR3 sequence is 15 residues long. Trimming removed 0 bases at V and 5 bases at J, with 13 bases between. The CDR3 reads CATSREAGGWTEAFF. In DNA form, the CDR3 reads TGTGCCACCAGCAGAGAGGCGGGGGGGTGGACTGAAGCTTTCTTT. Based on the CDR3 plus reference TRBV15 and TRBJ1-1, the full variable domain is DAMVIQNPRYQVTQFGKPVTLSCSQTLNHNVMYWYQQKSSQAPKLLFHYYDKDFNNEADTPDNFQSRRPNTSFCFLDIRSPGLGDTAMYLCATSREAGGWTEAFFGQGTRLTVV.

J is TRBJ2-7 and V is TRBV3-1 (or the pseudogene TRBV3-2), with D maybe TRBD1 (5 bases). Germline-derived CDR1 and CDR2 are LGHDT and YNNKEL (reference sequence). This CDR3 has 12 amino acids. The V end was cut by 6 bases, the J end by 2 bases, with 8 bases between. The CDR3 region has the DNA TGTGCCAGCAGGGACAAAACCTACGAGCAGTACTTC. Its protein is CASRDKTYEQYF.

CDR3 loop: CASSEGTTGELFF. The CDR3, as DNA: TGTGCCAGCAGCGAAGGGACTACCGGGGAGCTGTTTTTT. This sequence joins TRBV7-9 and TRBJ2-2, with D possibly being TRBD2 (6 bases). This CDR3 region has 13 residues. Trimming pared 5 bases from V and 5 bases from J, leaving 9 bases between. Germline V gene lookup returns CDR1 SEHNR and CDR2 FQNEAQ (reference sequence).

This chain joins TRBV11-1 and TRBJ2-1, with 8 positions matching TRBD2. Germline CDR1 and CDR2: SGHAT and FQDESV (reference sequence). This CDR3 has 15 amino acids. The V gene end was trimmed by 2 bases and the J gene end by 6 bases; junction bases not matched to a gene: 6. DNA of the CDR3: TGTGCCAGCAGCTTAAACCCGGGACTAGGCAATGAGCAGTTCTTC. Protein product: CASSLNPGLGNEQFF.

The chain links TRBV24-1 to TRBJ2-4, with D possibly matching TRBD1 (6 bases). This CDR3 has 15 residues. Germline V gives CDR1 KGHDR, CDR2 SFDVKD. Trimming took off 10 bases at V and 0 bases at J, with 15 bases between the two ends. DNA for the CDR3: TGTGCCACTCAGACAGGTCCTTTAGCCAAAAACATTCAGTACTTC. It codes for CATQTGPLAKNIQYF.

The gene calls are TRBV5-1 and TRBJ2-3, with 12 bases that match TRBD1. V was clipped by 6 bases and J by 6 bases; unmatched bases: 8. CDR3 length: 15 residues. In germline, CDR1 is SGHRS, CDR2 YFSETQ. In DNA form, the CDR3 reads TGCGCCAGCAACCCCGGGACAGGGGGCGACGATACGCAGTATTTT. Its translation: CASNPGTGGDDTQYF.

This clone was seen only once. The chain uses TRBV5-4 and TRBJ2-5; D unclear. Germline V CDR1 and CDR2: SGHNT, YYREEE (reference sequence). The CDR3 is made up of 13 amino acids. Between the trimmed V and J ends, which lost 1 base and 2 bases, there was a span of 6 bases. The CDR3 nucleotides are TGTGCCAGCAGCTTGAACTTACAAGAGACCCAGTACTTC. Encoded protein: CASSLNLQETQYF.

The chain recombines TRBV10-1 with TRBJ2-7; 10 bases agree with TRBD1. The CDR3 contains 13 residues. V lost 10 bases, J lost 6 bases, and 9 bases stayed unmatched. Germline-derived CDR1 and CDR2 are WNHNN and SYGVQD (reference sequence). The CDR3 nucleotides read TGCGCCACCCCTGCGGGACAGGGGTGCGAGCAGTACGTC. Protein: CATPAGQGCEQYV.

This clone is a singleton in its sample. Distinct nucleotide sequences in the sample also encode this CDR3. This chain connects TRBV6-1 to TRBJ1-5; D might be TRBD1 (5 bases). V was pared by 1 base and J by 1 base, with 8 bases between. This CDR3 spans 15 amino acids. CDR1 is MNHNS and CDR2 is SASEGT in the germline V gene. CDR3 DNA sequence: TGTGCCAGCAGTGAAGTGGGGCAGAGCAATCAGCCCCAGCATTTT. It codes for CASSEVGQSNQPQHF.

This sequence joins TRBV10-3 and TRBJ1-4; TRBD1 might be the D (6 bases). Germline values: CDR1 ENHRY, CDR2 SYGVKD. V was shortened by 10 bases and J by 5 bases, with 17 bases between the two germline ends. This CDR3 is 14 amino acids long. CDR3 residues: CATGQQGGNEKLFF. The DNA for the CDR3 is TGTGCCACCGGACAACAGGGTGGAAATGAAAAACTGTTTTTT.

This chain joins TRBV5-1 and TRBJ2-2, with 9 bases lining up with TRBD2. In germline, CDR1 is SGHRS, CDR2 YFSETQ. V was pared by 5 bases and J by 4 bases, with 6 bases of the junction left unmatched. This CDR3 has 15 amino acids. The CDR3 DNA reads TGCGCCAGCAGTATTAGCGGGGGCGGCACCGGGGAGCTGTTTTTT. Encoded protein: CASSISGGGTGELFF.

The gene calls are TRBV4-1 and TRBJ2-3, with 7 bases identical to TRBD1. Germline CDR1 is MGHRA and CDR2 is YSYEKL. The CDR3 sequence is 14 residues long. Trimming cost V 2 bases and J 6 bases; bases outside gene matches: 5. For the CDR3, the DNA is TGCGCCAGCAGCCAACATACGACAGGGGATACGCAGTATTTT. Its protein is CASSQHTTGDTQYF.

CDR3 residues: CASSIARDIYEKLFF. The CDR3 DNA reads as TGTGCCAGTAGTATAGCCCGGGACATCTATGAAAAACTGTTTTTT. The genes are TRBV19 and TRBJ1-4, with D perhaps TRBD1 (6 bases). The CDR3 consists of 15 residues. Trimming stripped 1 base from V and 6 bases from J, with 12 bases between. Germline assignment: CDR1 LNHDA and CDR2 SQIVND (reference sequence).

The rearrangement links TRBV7-2 to TRBJ2-3, with 10 bases fitting TRBD2. Trimming at V came to 1 base and at J to 7 bases, leaving 8 bases not matched to a gene. This CDR3 is built from 16 residues. Per the germline V gene, CDR1 is SGHTA and CDR2 is FQGNSA. The CDR3 DNA is TGTGCCAGCAGCTTAGTAACTAGCGGGATACGAAATACGCAGTATTTT. Its protein product is CASSLVTSGIRNTQYF.

V is TRBV3-1 (or the pseudogene TRBV3-2) and J is TRBJ2-2, with 9 bases fitting TRBD1. Germline V gives CDR1 LGHDT, CDR2 YNNKEL (reference sequence). V gave up 6 bases and J gave up 4 bases; unmatched junction bases: 9. The length of the CDR3 is 16 residues. The CDR3 reads CASREPGQGTTGELFF. The CDR3 nucleotides are TGTGCCAGCAGAGAGCCGGGACAGGGTACCACCGGGGAGCTGTTTTTT.

The table lists this clone with a few counts. This chain connects TRBV10-3 to TRBJ1-6, with 7 bases that match TRBD1. With V trimmed by 0 bases and J by 7 bases, 6 bases remained unmatched. The CDR3 covers 16 residues. From germline, CDR1 is ENHRY and CDR2 SYGVKD. The CDR3 is CAISESSGRGNSPLHF. CDR3 nucleotides: TGTGCCATCAGTGAGTCCTCCGGCAGGGGGAATTCACCCCTCCACTTT.

This chain links TRBV9 with TRBJ2-1, with a tentative D call TRBD2 (6 bases). V lost 1 base and J lost 8, with 22 bases in between. The CDR3 loop spans 17 amino acids. Per the germline V gene, CDR1 is SGDLS and CDR2 is YYNGEE. The CDR3 loop is CASSVRPGVAVNDEQFF. In DNA, the CDR3 is TGTGCCAGCAGCGTACGCCCCGGAGTAGCGGTGAACGATGAGCAGTTCTTC.

The chain is built from TRBV19 and TRBJ2-3, with 7 bases fitting TRBD1. With V trimmed by 4 bases and J by 6 bases, 7 bases remained unmatched. The germline CDR1 and CDR2 sequences are LNHDA and SQIVND (reference sequence). This CDR3 is 14 amino acids long. The CDR3 sequence: CASSNRQGPDTQYF. The CDR3 DNA is TGTGCCAGTAGTAACCGACAGGGCCCCGATACGCAGTATTTT.

The rearrangement links TRBV7-8 to TRBJ1-1, with TRBD1 identical over 10 bases. The CDR3 is 13 amino acids. V trimming: 5 bases; J trimming: 10 bases; junction bases outside the gene matches: 7. The germline gives CDR1 SGHVS, CDR2 FQNEAQ. CDR3 in amino acids: CASSPTGGLGAFF. CDR3 DNA sequence: TGTGCCAGCAGCCCGACAGGGGGCTTAGGAGCTTTCTTT.

The chain is built from TRBV4-3 and TRBJ2-3, with 12 bases matching TRBD2. Germline CDR1 is LGHNA and CDR2 is YSLEER. The CDR3 sequence is 16 residues long. Germline trimming cut 3 bases from V and 1 base from J; bases unmatched to any gene: 2. This CDR3 is CASSQRLAGGTDTQYF. The CDR3 DNA reads as TGCGCCAGCAGCCAGCGACTAGCGGGGGGCACAGATACGCAGTATTTT.

The chain recombines TRBV7-8 with TRBJ2-1, with a tentative D call TRBD2 (6 bases). Germline lookup yields CDR1 SGHVS and CDR2 FQNEAQ. Trimming took off 5 bases at V and 8 bases at J, with 25 bases between the two ends. The CDR3 runs to 17 residues. The CDR3 DNA is TGTGCCAGCAGCAAGTGGCTGCGGGGCGCGGGGCCGGATGAGCAGTTCTTC. Residues: CASSKWLRGAGPDEQFF.

The rearrangement joins TRBV19 to TRBJ2-1; 8 nucleotides match TRBD1. V was pared by 7 bases and J by 6 bases, with 8 bases of the junction left unmatched. Germline CDR1 and CDR2: LNHDA and SQIVND (reference sequence). The length of the CDR3 is 14 residues. CDR3 sequence: CASKVRQGTNEQFF. CDR3 DNA: TGTGCCAGTAAGGTTCGACAGGGGACCAATGAGCAGTTCTTC.

The V call is TRBV29-1, the J call TRBJ2-7; the D gene is possibly TRBD2 (6 bases). V was shortened by 8 bases and J by 6 bases, with 20 bases between the two germline ends. The CDR3 covers 13 residues. Germline CDR1 reads SQVTM; CDR2 reads ANQGSEA. The CDR3 loop is CSFRAGTPLEQYF. The CDR3 DNA follows: TGCAGCTTTCGAGCCGGGACTCCCCTCGAGCAGTACTTC.

Details on this clone: Within the sample, other DNA sequences also encode this same CDR3. This sequence joins TRBV27 and TRBJ1-1; no reliable D call. The CDR3 is 13 residues long. V shed 5 bases and J shed 1 base, with 8 bases lying between them. The germline V gene has CDR1 MNHEY and CDR2 SMNVEV (reference sequence). CDR3 in amino acids: CASSLTGNTEAFF. The CDR3 bases are TGTGCCAGCAGTCTGACGGGGAACACTGAAGCTTTCTTT.